Listed below are T cell receptor beta chains from one sample, sequenced in a study of blood T cell repertoires in COVID-19. Using immunoSEQ multiplex PCR, the repertoire was profiled, and TCRdb retains in-frame clones only, with some absent. This sample has a few hundred thousand clones, with around 87% found just once. The specimen sequenced was peripheral blood. Source of these receptors: a woman in her fifties or sixties who had recovered from COVID-19. CDR3s include the opening cysteine and the closing phenylalanine or tryptophan. Fields, in order: clone size, D gene, V gene, J gene, CDR3 DNA, CDR3 protein. D genes are given only for firm matches. Some rows mark clone size as missing; the rest say once, few, many or name a class of expanded clone.

NA	NA	TRBV6-1	TRBJ2-1	TGTGCCAGCAGTGAATGGTCGTCTAGACCAGAGCAGTTCTTC	CASSEWSSRPEQFF
NA	TRBD1	TRBV6-6	TRBJ1-3	TGTGCCAGCACCCAGGGGGGAGGCTCGGCCACCATATATTTT	CASTQGGGSATIYF
NA	NA	TRBV6-1	TRBJ1-2	TGTGCCAGCAGTGAAAGGCAGGGTAGGGACTGGGGCTACACCTTC	CASSERQGRDWGYTF
NA	TRBD1	TRBV5-4	TRBJ1-3	TGTGCCAGCAGCCAGACAGGGACTGGAAACACCATATATTTT	CASSQTGTGNTIYF
NA	NA	TRBV5-4	TRBJ2-5	TGTGCCAGCAGCTTGGACCGTGCCGGGGCCCAGTACTTC	CASSLDRAGAQYF
NA	NA	TRBV7-2	TRBJ1-5	TGTGCCAGCAGCCTGAAGGTGATGGCCGGGTGGCCCCAGCATTTT	CASSLKVMAGWPQHF
NA	NA	TRBV25-1	TRBJ1-1	TGTGCCAGCAGTGACGGGTTTCTCACTGAAGCTTTCTTT	CASSDGFLTEAFF
NA	NA	TRBV7-7	TRBJ2-7	TGTGCTAGCAGCTTAGGAGGCCTATCCTACGAGCAGTACTTC	CASSLGGLSYEQYF
NA	TRBD2	TRBV28	TRBJ2-7	TGTGCCAGCAGACTGGGACTAGTTTCCTACGAGCAGTACTTC	CASRLGLVSYEQYF
NA	TRBD2	TRBV14	TRBJ2-1	TGTGCCAGCAGCCAAGAAATCGGACTAGCGGGGAAAGGTGAGCAGTTCTTC	CASSQEIGLAGKGEQFF
NA	NA	TRBV21-1	TRBJ2-5	TGTGCCAGCAGCCAAACAGGGATACAAGAGACCCAGTACTTC	CASSQTGIQETQYF
NA	NA	TRBV30	TRBJ1-1	TGTGCCTGGAGTGGATCAGGGGCCCCTTTCTTT	CAWSGSGAPFF
NA	TRBD2	TRBV5-4	TRBJ2-3	TGTGCCAGCAGCGCGGGACTAGCGGGGATCACAGATACGCAGTATTTT	CASSAGLAGITDTQYF
NA	TRBD1	TRBV6-5	TRBJ1-2	TGTGCCGGGACAGCGGATGGCTACACCTTC	CAGTADGYTF
NA	TRBD2	TRBV27	TRBJ2-3	TGTGCCAGCAGTCGGAGCGGGAGGGAGACAGATACGCAGTATTTT	CASSRSGRETDTQYF
NA	NA	TRBV6-5	TRBJ1-1	TGTGCCAGCAGTTATTCCTCGACGACGGGGACTGAAGCTTTCTTT	CASSYSSTTGTEAFF
NA	TRBD2	TRBV4-1	TRBJ2-2	TGCGCCAGCAGCCAGGGGACTAGCGGGAGGGCCGGGGAGCTGTTTTTT	CASSQGTSGRAGELFF
NA	TRBD1	TRBV28	TRBJ1-1	TGTGCCAGCAGGACAGGGGGGACTGAAGCTTTCTTT	CASRTGGTEAFF
NA	NA	TRBV27	TRBJ2-7	TGTGCCAGCAGTTTATTCCCCGGCCAGGGCTACGAGCAGTACTTC	CASSLFPGQGYEQYF
once	NA	TRBV6-5	TRBJ1-3	TGTGCCAGCAGGGGAGGCAACACCATATATTTT	CASRGGNTIYF
NA	NA	TRBV12-3/TRBV12-4	TRBJ1-1	TGTGCCAGCAGCTGGACGGGAATGATAGGAGCTTTCTTT	CASSWTGMIGAFF
NA	TRBD1	TRBV11-3	TRBJ1-5	TGTGCCAGCAGCTCGCGACAGGGGAACCAGCCCCAGCATTTT	CASSSRQGNQPQHF
NA	TRBD1	TRBV5-8	TRBJ1-4	TGTGCCAGCAGGCCAGGGGGCGGCGAAAAACTGTTTTTT	CASRPGGGEKLFF
NA	NA	TRBV28	TRBJ1-1	TGTGCCAGCAGTTTATCCCGGACAGAGTTGAACACTGAAGCTTTCTTT	CASSLSRTELNTEAFF
NA	TRBD2	TRBV9	TRBJ2-5	TGTGCCAGCAGCCGGGGCGGGAGAGAAGAGACCCAGTACTTC	CASSRGGREETQYF
NA	NA	TRBV11-2	TRBJ2-4	TGTGCCAGCAGCTTAGGCCCCCCAGGGGTAGACATTCAGTACTTC	CASSLGPPGVDIQYF
NA	NA	TRBV4-2	TRBJ2-2	TGTGCCAGCAGCGTCCGGGACACCGGGGAGCTGTTTTTT	CASSVRDTGELFF
few	NA	TRBV5-4	TRBJ1-1	TGTGCCAGCAGCCGGGATGTGAACACTGAAGCTTTCTTT	CASSRDVNTEAFF
NA	TRBD1	TRBV28	TRBJ1-2	TGTGCCAGCAGTAGGGGGCAGGGGACTGGCTACACCTTC	CASSRGQGTGYTF
NA	TRBD1	TRBV5-1	TRBJ2-5	TGCGCCAGCAGCTTGGCCGGGACAGTCCAAGAGACCCAGTACTTC	CASSLAGTVQETQYF
NA	TRBD1	TRBV5-1	TRBJ2-7	TGCGCCAGCAGCCCGGCGGGACAGGTTCACGAGCAGTACTTC	CASSPAGQVHEQYF
NA	TRBD1	TRBV20-1	TRBJ2-5	TGCAGTGCTAGTTCTCACAGGGGGGAAGAGACCCAGTACTTC	CSASSHRGEETQYF
NA	NA	TRBV7-2	TRBJ2-2	TGTGCCAGCAGCTCCCGAGGACAGAACACCGGGGAGCTGTTTTTT	CASSSRGQNTGELFF
NA	NA	TRBV27	TRBJ2-7	TGTGCCAGCAGTTTATCCAGGGGGGATTTGGGGAGCTACGAGCAGTACTTC	CASSLSRGDLGSYEQYF
NA	TRBD2	TRBV7-2	TRBJ2-1	TGTGCCAGCAGCCAGGGACTAGCGGGATACACTGAGCAGTTCTTC	CASSQGLAGYTEQFF
few	NA	TRBV24-1	TRBJ2-5	TGTGCCACCAGTGCTTTCCGCCGAGGCCTCGGGGAGACCCAGTACTTC	CATSAFRRGLGETQYF
few	NA	TRBV10-3	TRBJ1-6	TGTGCCATCAGTGATGCGCTTTTAGAGCCCCTCCACTTT	CAISDALLEPLHF
NA	TRBD1	TRBV3-1/TRBV3-2	TRBJ1-4	TGTGCCAGCAGCCCCCTGCGGGACAGGGATGGATTAAGCGAAAAACTGTTTTTT	CASSPLRDRDGLSEKLFF
NA	TRBD1	TRBV5-4	TRBJ1-2	TGTGCCAGCACCGTCCCGGACAGGGCGAACTATGGCTACACCTTC	CASTVPDRANYGYTF
few	NA	TRBV6-2/TRBV6-3	TRBJ1-2	TGTGCCAGCAGTTACTCGGAGGGGTTGTACACCTTC	CASSYSEGLYTF
NA	TRBD1	TRBV28	TRBJ1-1	TGTGCCAGCTTCTCCGGGACAGGGTGGGCTGAAGCTTTCTTT	CASFSGTGWAEAFF